This T cell receptor (beta chain) was identified in a study of T cells in Graves' hyperthyroidism and ophthalmopathy. What was amplified from RNA transcripts were TCR beta CDR3 regions. The HTBI primer set was used in a first-round RT-PCR of the TCR CDR3. TCRdb analysed the multiplex PCR reads with MiXCR anew, one entry per CDR3 protein. The sample has hundreds of thousands of distinct CDR3 sequences; about 13% are singletons. Patients aged 18 to 65 had newly diagnosed hyperthyroidism that had lasted under 2 months. J lost 8 bases, V lost 3 bases, and 5 bases had no gene match. This CDR3 has 14 residues. Germline lookup yields CDR1 MDHEN and CDR2 SYDVKM.

The sample taken for sequencing was blood. The chain has TRBV28 and TRBJ2-4, with 9 positions matching TRBD1. The clonotype comes from a woman aged 18-30 years with Graves' hyperthyroidism. The DNA for the CDR3 is TGTGCCAGCAGTTTTACAGGGGGCTTAGACATTCAGTACTTC. Amino acids: CASSFTGGLDIQYF.